Presented here are 15 T cell receptor beta chains from one specimen sequenced in a study of T cells in Graves' hyperthyroidism and ophthalmopathy (dated 2019 in TCRdb). Library preparation was by multiplex PCR. The reads were generated on an Illumina HiSeq 2000. The TCR beta CDR3 regions were amplified from RNA transcripts. The TCR CDR3 was subjected to a first round of RT-PCR using the HTBI primer set and the Qiagen OneStep RT-PCR kit. Through fastp at Q25 and MiXCR, TCRdb rebuilt clones from the public reads, retaining in-frame beta chains. Each entry merges the rows of one CDR3 protein and shows their most common DNA and genes. The sample table lists under 350,000 distinct CDR3 sequences, about 17% of them with a count of one. The top ten hold approximately 60% of the sample. Sequencing used blood. The receptors originated from a woman aged 60-70 years with Graves' ophthalmopathy.

This clonotype was detected ten times or more. This chain connects TRBV7-2 to TRBJ2-3, with D uncertain. CDR1 is SGHTA and CDR2 is FQGNSA in the germline V gene. V lost 0 bases and J 7 bases, leaving 8 bases between the germline ends. This CDR3 has 13 amino acids. CDR3 sequence reads: CASSLAPRHTQYF. As DNA, the CDR3 is TGTGCCAGCAGCTTAGCTCCCCGCCATACGCAGTATTTT.

This clonotype was detected ten times or more. The chain joins TRBV10-3 to TRBJ2-7; 10 bases fit TRBD1. J gave up 1 base and V 2 bases, and 5 bases lay outside the gene matches. The CDR3 is 16 residues long. From germline, CDR1 is ENHRY and CDR2 SYGVKD. This CDR3 reads CAISEGGTGDSYEQYF. For the CDR3, the DNA is TGTGCCATCAGTGAGGGCGGGACAGGGGATTCCTACGAGCAGTACTTC.

This clonotype was seen more than once but under ten times. It may be a read error: a sequence one base away is much more abundant. The V gene is TRBV7-3, the J gene TRBJ1-6; D is unresolved. Germline V gene sequence: CDR1 SGHTA, CDR2 FQGTGA. V was shortened by 4 bases and J by 11 bases, with 12 bases between the two germline ends. CDR3 length: 13 residues. The CDR3 nucleotides are TGTGCCAGCAGCTCCAGTCTAATCCCACCCCTCCACTTT. Its protein is CASSSSLIPPLHF.

Comments on this clonotype: A much more abundant neighbour one base away suggests this may be a read error. The rearrangement joins TRBV3-1 to TRBJ2-7; D gene uncertain. Germline CDR1 is LGHDT and CDR2 is YNNKEL (reference sequence). The length of the CDR3 is 13 residues. The CDR3 reads CANSQLDHYEQYF. CDR3 coding DNA: TGTGCCAACAGCCAACTGGATCACTACGAGCAGTACTTC.

This clonotype has a handful of counts. This rearrangement joins TRBV3-1 to TRBJ1-2; possible D gene TRBD1, 6 bases. The germline gives CDR1 LGHDT, CDR2 YNNKEL (reference sequence). The V gene lost 5 bases and the J gene lost 4 bases, with 14 bases spanning the gap. This CDR3 comprises 14 residues. CDR3 residues: CASSDQGIPYGYTF. CDR3 bases: TGTGCCAGCAGCGACCAGGGGATCCCCTATGGCTACACCTTC.

This clonotype showed up just a few times. The chain combines TRBV19 with TRBJ1-1; 8 nucleotides agree with TRBD1. With 7 bases clipped from V and 4 bases from J, the junction kept 5 bases outside the gene matches. CDR1 is LNHDA and CDR2 is SQIVND in the germline V gene (reference sequence). This CDR3 spans 13 amino acids. The CDR3 nucleotides are TGTGCCAGTAAGGACAGGGAGGGCACTGAAGCTTTCTTT. Residues: CASKDREGTEAFF.

This clonotype came up many times. The chain links TRBV28 to TRBJ1-2; no clear D. Looked up from germline, CDR1 is MDHEN and CDR2 is SYDVKM. V was cut by 6 bases and J by 5 bases, with 19 bases left in between. This CDR3 has 15 residues. CDR3 sequence reads: CASSLPTAAGYGYTF. CDR3 DNA: TGTGCCAGCAGCCTCCCGACGGCCGCGGGGTATGGCTACACCTTC.

This clonotype has at least ten counts. The V gene is TRBV6-2 or TRBV6-3, the J gene TRBJ2-6; D is perhaps TRBD1 or TRBD2 (5 bases each). V lost 0 bases and J lost 2, with 14 bases in between. The V gene's germline CDR1 is MNHEY and CDR2 SVGEGT. The CDR3 sequence is 18 residues long. As DNA, the CDR3 is TGTGCCAGCAGTTACTCAGGGGCAGGACTCCCTGGGGCCAACGTCCTGACTTTC. Protein: CASSYSGAGLPGANVLTF.

This clonotype was detected ten times or more. This chain connects TRBV27 to TRBJ1-5; D is perhaps TRBD1 (5 bases). Deletions cut 4 bases from V and 1 base from J, with 29 bases between. CDR3 length equals 21 residues. Germline CDR1 reads MNHEY; CDR2 reads SMNVEV (reference sequence). The CDR3 DNA reads TGTGCCAGCAGTTCCGGTATCACCGGGACGTGGGGACGTGTGAGCAATCAGCCCCAGCATTTT. It encodes CASSSGITGTWGRVSNQPQHF.

The chain couples TRBV9 to TRBJ1-2, with TRBD1 matching 7 bases. Germline-derived CDR1 and CDR2 are SGDLS and YYNGEE. V dropped 7 bases and J dropped 4; count of bases not matched to a gene: 10. CDR3 size: 14 residues. CDR3 sequence: CASYRGGSPYGYTF. CDR3 DNA: TGTGCCAGCTACAGGGGAGGTTCGCCCTATGGCTACACCTTC. Full variable domain (outside the CDR3, taken from reference TRBV9 and TRBJ1-2): DSGVTQTPKHLITATGQRVTLRCSPRSGDLSVYWYQQSLDQGLQFLIQYYNGEERAKGNILERFSAQQFPDLHSELNLSSLELGDSALYFCASYRGGSPYGYTFGSGTRLTVV.

This clonotype was counted only a few times. Here the CDR3 DNA reads TGTGCCAGCAGCTTAATTGGAGGCGACGAATCCTACGAGCAGTACTTC. It is translated as CASSLIGGDESYEQYF. The genes are TRBV7-9 and TRBJ2-7; perhaps TRBD2 as D (5 bases). Germline V gene lookup returns CDR1 SEHNR and CDR2 FQNEAQ (reference sequence). V lost 2 bases and J 1 base, leaving 15 bases between the germline ends. CDR3 length equals 16 residues.

This clonotype was observed at least ten times. The rearrangement uses TRBV29-1 and TRBJ1-1; TRBD1 agrees at 7 bases. The V gene end was trimmed by 7 bases and the J gene end by 8 bases; junction bases not matched to a gene: 7. The germline V gene has CDR1 SQVTM and CDR2 ANQGSEA. The length of the CDR3 is 11 residues. CDR3 nucleotide sequence: TGCAGCGCCGGCCGGGGACAGGAAGCTTTCTTT. This sequence encodes CSAGRGQEAFF.

The CDR3 DNA is TGTGCCAGCAGACCGCGGGGCCGGGGGTCGGCGATCACCGGGGAGCTGTTTTTT. It yields the protein CASRPRGRGSAITGELFF. The chain links TRBV4-2 to TRBJ2-2; D may be TRBD2 (6 bases). Germline CDR1 is LGHNA and CDR2 is YNFKEQ. The CDR3 covers 18 residues. With 6 bases removed from V and 4 bases from J, the gap between germline ends came to 24 bases.

This clonotype was recorded at least ten times. The chain carries TRBV7-9 and TRBJ2-2; D possibly corresponds to TRBD2 (6 bases). Germline assignment: CDR1 SEHNR and CDR2 FQNEAQ (reference sequence). With 5 bases removed from V and 6 bases from J, the gap between germline ends came to 13 bases. The CDR3 sequence is 14 residues long. The CDR3 region is CASSPDWEAGELFF. The CDR3 bases are TGTGCCAGCAGCCCAGATTGGGAGGCCGGGGAGCTGTTTTTT.

Of note for this clonotype: This sequence may be a read error, since a much larger clone differs from it by one base. This sequence joins TRBV27 and TRBJ1-1, with 8 bases matching TRBD1. The CDR3 contains 15 residues. Germline loops: CDR1 MNHEY, CDR2 SMNVEV (reference sequence). CDR3 DNA: TGTGCCAGAAGTTTGAGGACAGGGAGGTACACTGAAGCTTTCTTT. Its translation: CARSLRTGRYTEAFF.